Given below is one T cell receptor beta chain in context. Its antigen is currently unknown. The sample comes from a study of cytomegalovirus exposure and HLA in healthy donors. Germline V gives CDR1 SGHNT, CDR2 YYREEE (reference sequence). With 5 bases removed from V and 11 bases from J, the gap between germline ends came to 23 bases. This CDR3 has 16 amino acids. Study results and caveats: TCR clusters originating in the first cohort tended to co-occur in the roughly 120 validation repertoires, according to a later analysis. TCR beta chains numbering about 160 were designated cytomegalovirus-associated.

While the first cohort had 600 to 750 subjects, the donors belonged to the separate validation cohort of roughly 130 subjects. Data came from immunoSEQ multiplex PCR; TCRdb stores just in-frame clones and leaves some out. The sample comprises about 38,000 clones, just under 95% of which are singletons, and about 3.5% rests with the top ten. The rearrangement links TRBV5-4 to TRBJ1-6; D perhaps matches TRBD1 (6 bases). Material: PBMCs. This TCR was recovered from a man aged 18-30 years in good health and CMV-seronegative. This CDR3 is CASSHRQEGKIAPLHF. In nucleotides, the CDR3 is TGTGCCAGCAGTCACCGACAGGAAGGGAAGATCGCACCCCTCCACTTT.